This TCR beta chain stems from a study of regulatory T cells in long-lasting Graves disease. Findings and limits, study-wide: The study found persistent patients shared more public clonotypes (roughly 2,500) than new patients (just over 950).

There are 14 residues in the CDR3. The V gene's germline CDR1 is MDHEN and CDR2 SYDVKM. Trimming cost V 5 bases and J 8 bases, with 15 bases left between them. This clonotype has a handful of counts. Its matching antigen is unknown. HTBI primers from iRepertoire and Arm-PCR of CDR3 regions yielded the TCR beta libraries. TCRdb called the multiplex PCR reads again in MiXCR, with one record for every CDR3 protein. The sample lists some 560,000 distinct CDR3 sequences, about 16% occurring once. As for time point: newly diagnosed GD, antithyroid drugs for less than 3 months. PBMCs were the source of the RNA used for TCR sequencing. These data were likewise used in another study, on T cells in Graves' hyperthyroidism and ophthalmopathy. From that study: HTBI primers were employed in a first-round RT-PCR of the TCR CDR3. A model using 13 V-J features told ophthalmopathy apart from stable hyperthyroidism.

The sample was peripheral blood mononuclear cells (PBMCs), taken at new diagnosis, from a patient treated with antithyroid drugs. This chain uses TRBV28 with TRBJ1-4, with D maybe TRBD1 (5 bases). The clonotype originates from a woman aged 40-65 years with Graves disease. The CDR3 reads CASSLGHGYEKLFF. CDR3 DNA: TGTGCCAGCAGTCTTGGACACGGCTACGAAAAACTGTTTTTT.